This is a list of T cell receptor beta chains from one sample in a study of blood T cells in healthy people across ages. Using its own MiXCR run on the 5' RACE reads, TCRdb lists one record per CDR3 protein. The sample carries roughly 680,000 distinct CDR3 sequences, 20% to 25% recorded once. The source material was blood. The receptors were sampled from an older man in good health. Both conserved end residues are part of each CDR3. The order of the fields is J gene, clone size, V gene, D gene, CDR3 protein, CDR3 DNA. A D gene is named only where the DNA matches it firmly. For some rows the clone size is stated as once, few or many, or as a class when expanded; others skip it.

j_call: TRBJ2-1
clone_size: few
v_call: TRBV9
d_call: TRBD2
cdr3_aa: CASSAPGLEVNEQFF
cdr3_nt: TGTGCCAGCAGCGCCCCCGGACTAGAGGTTAATGAGCAGTTCTTC

j_call: TRBJ2-2
clone_size: .
v_call: TRBV5-1
d_call: .
cdr3_aa: CASSLAPLASPDTGELFF
cdr3_nt: TGCGCCAGCAGCTTGGCTCCCCTAGCGTCACCAGACACCGGGGAGCTGTTTTTT

j_call: TRBJ2-1
clone_size: few
v_call: TRBV7-2
d_call: TRBD2
cdr3_aa: CASRLQGLATSEQFF
cdr3_nt: TGTGCCAGCAGGTTGCAGGGACTAGCGACGAGTGAGCAGTTCTTC

j_call: TRBJ2-1
clone_size: few
v_call: TRBV24-1
d_call: TRBD2
cdr3_aa: CATSDSSGRASYNEQFF
cdr3_nt: TGTGCCACCAGTGATTCTAGCGGGAGGGCCTCTTACAATGAGCAGTTCTTC

j_call: TRBJ2-1
clone_size: many
v_call: TRBV5-1
d_call: TRBD1
cdr3_aa: CASSSGQNNEQFF
cdr3_nt: TGCGCCAGCAGCTCGGGACAGAACAATGAGCAGTTCTTC

j_call: TRBJ1-6
clone_size: many
v_call: TRBV2
d_call: .
cdr3_aa: CASSDGSFSYNSPLHF
cdr3_nt: TGTGCCAGCAGTGACGGGTCGTTCTCCTATAATTCACCCCTCCACTTT

j_call: TRBJ2-7
clone_size: .
v_call: TRBV6-1
d_call: TRBD1
cdr3_aa: CASSESGTGIYEQYF
cdr3_nt: TGTGCCAGCAGTGAATCTGGGACAGGGATCTACGAGCAGTACTTC

j_call: TRBJ1-2
clone_size: .
v_call: TRBV27
d_call: .
cdr3_aa: CASSLSPSYGYTF
cdr3_nt: TGTGCCAGCAGTTTATCGCCCAGCTATGGCTACACCTTC

j_call: TRBJ2-7
clone_size: .
v_call: TRBV27
d_call: TRBD1
cdr3_aa: CASSLRTGRYEQYF
cdr3_nt: TGTGCCAGCAGTTTAAGGACAGGGCGCTACGAGCAGTACTTC

j_call: TRBJ2-3
clone_size: .
v_call: TRBV5-1
d_call: TRBD2
cdr3_aa: CASSLAGQGRGLAGGRAPDTQYF
cdr3_nt: TGCGCCAGCAGCTTGGCCGGACAGGGAAGAGGACTAGCGGGAGGTAGGGCTCCCGATACGCAGTATTTT

j_call: TRBJ2-3
clone_size: .
v_call: TRBV29-1
d_call: TRBD2
cdr3_aa: CSVDGTSGRARDTQYF
cdr3_nt: TGCAGCGTTGATGGGACTAGCGGGAGGGCAAGAGATACGCAGTATTTT

j_call: TRBJ2-7
clone_size: many
v_call: TRBV7-9
d_call: TRBD2
cdr3_aa: CASSLALAGQYYEQYF
cdr3_nt: TGTGCCAGCAGCTTAGCACTAGCGGGACAATACTACGAGCAGTACTTC

j_call: TRBJ1-3
clone_size: .
v_call: TRBV6-6
d_call: .
cdr3_aa: CASSRAGGGGNTIYF
cdr3_nt: TGTGCCAGCAGTCGGGCGGGGGGAGGAGGAAACACCATATATTTT

j_call: TRBJ1-2
clone_size: .
v_call: TRBV9
d_call: .
cdr3_aa: CASSVELNNYGYTF
cdr3_nt: TGTGCCAGCAGCGTAGAGTTGAATAACTATGGCTACACCTTC

j_call: TRBJ1-1
clone_size: many
v_call: TRBV12-3/TRBV12-4
d_call: .
cdr3_aa: CASSLGTLNTEAFF
cdr3_nt: TGTGCCAGCAGTTTGGGGACCTTGAACACTGAAGCTTTCTTT

j_call: TRBJ2-5
clone_size: .
v_call: TRBV28
d_call: .
cdr3_aa: CASSAPRPETQYF
cdr3_nt: TGTGCCAGCAGTGCCCCCCGACCAGAGACCCAGTACTTC

j_call: TRBJ1-4
clone_size: few
v_call: TRBV28
d_call: .
cdr3_aa: CASSGRGVWEKLFF
cdr3_nt: TGTGCCAGCAGTGGGCGTGGGGTATGGGAAAAACTGTTTTTT